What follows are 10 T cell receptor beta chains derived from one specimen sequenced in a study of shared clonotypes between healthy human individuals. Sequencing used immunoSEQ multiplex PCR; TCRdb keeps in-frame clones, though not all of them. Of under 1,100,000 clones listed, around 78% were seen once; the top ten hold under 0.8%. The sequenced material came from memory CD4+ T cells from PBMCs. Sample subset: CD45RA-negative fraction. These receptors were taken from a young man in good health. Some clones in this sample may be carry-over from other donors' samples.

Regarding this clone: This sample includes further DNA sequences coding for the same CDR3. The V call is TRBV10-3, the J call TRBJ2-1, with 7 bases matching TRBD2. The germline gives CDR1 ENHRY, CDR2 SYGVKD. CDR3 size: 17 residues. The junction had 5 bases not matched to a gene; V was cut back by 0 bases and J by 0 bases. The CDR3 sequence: CAISESGRGSSYNEQFF. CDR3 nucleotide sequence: TGTGCCATCAGTGAGTCTGGGCGGGGGAGCTCCTACAATGAGCAGTTCTTC.

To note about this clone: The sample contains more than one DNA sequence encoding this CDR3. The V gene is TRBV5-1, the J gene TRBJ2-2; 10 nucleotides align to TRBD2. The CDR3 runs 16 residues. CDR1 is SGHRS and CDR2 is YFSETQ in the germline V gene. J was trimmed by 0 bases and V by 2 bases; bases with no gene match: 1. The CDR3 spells CASSFLAGANTGELFF. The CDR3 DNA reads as TGCGCCAGCAGCTTTCTAGCGGGGGCGAACACCGGGGAGCTGTTTTTT.

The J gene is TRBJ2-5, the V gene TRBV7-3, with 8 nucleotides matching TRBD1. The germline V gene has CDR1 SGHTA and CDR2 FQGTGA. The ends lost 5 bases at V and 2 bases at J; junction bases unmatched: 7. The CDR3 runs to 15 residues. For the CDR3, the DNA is TGTGCCAGCAGCGCGACAGGGGCGAGACAAGAGACCCAGTACTTC. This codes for CASSATGARQETQYF. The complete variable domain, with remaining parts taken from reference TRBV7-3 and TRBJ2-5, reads GAGVSQTPSNKVTEKGKYVELRCDPISGHTALYWYRQSLGQGPEFLIYFQGTGAADDSGLPNDRFFAVRPEGSVSTLKIQRTERGDSAVYLCASSATGARQETQYFGPGTRLLVL.

CDR3 nucleotide sequence: TGTGCCAGCAGTTCCCTCGGGGGGGCAGCCCCCGGGGCCAACGTCCTGACTTTC. Translation: CASSSLGGAAPGANVLTF. This rearrangement joins TRBV27 to TRBJ2-6; 8 bases agree with TRBD2. This CDR3 is 18 amino acids long. After removal of 4 bases from V and 4 bases from J, the junction contained 12 bases not matched to a gene. Per the germline V gene, CDR1 is MNHEY and CDR2 is SMNVEV (reference sequence).

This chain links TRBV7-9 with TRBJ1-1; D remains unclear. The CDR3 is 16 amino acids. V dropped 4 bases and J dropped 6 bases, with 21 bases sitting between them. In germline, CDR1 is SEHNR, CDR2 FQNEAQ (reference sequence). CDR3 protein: CASSSLLNWQFSEAFF. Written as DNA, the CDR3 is TGTGCCAGCAGCTCCCTCCTTAACTGGCAGTTTTCTGAAGCTTTCTTT.

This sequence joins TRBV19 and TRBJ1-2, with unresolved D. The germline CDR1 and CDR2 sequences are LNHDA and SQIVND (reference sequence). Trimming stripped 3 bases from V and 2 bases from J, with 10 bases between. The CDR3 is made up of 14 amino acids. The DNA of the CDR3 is TGTGCCAGTAGTATTGCACAGTTCAACTATGGCTACACCTTC. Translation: CASSIAQFNYGYTF. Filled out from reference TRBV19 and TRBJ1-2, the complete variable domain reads DGGITQSPKYLFRKEGQNVTLSCEQNLNHDAMYWYRQDPGQGLRLIYYSQIVNDFQKGDIAEGYSVSREKKESFPLTVTSAQKNPTAFYLCASSIAQFNYGYTFGSGTRLTVV.

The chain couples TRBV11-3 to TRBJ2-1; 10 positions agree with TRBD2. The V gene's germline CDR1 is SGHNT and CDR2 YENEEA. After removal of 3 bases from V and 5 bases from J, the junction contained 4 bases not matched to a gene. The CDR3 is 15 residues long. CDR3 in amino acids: CASSFGTSADNEQFF. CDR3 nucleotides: TGTGCCAGCAGCTTTGGGACTAGCGCTGACAATGAGCAGTTCTTC. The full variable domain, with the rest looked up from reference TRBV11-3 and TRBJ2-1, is EAGVVQSPRYKIIEKKQPVAFWCNPISGHNTLYWYLQNLGQGPELLIRYENEEAVDDSQLPKDRFSAERLKGVDSTLKIQPAELGDSAVYLCASSFGTSADNEQFFGPGTRLTVL.

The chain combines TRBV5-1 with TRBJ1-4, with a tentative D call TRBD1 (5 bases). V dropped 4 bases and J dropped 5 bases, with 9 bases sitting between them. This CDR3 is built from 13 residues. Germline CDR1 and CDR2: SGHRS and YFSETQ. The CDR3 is CASSKGPNEKLFF. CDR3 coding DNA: TGCGCCAGCAGCAAGGGACCGAATGAAAAACTGTTTTTT.

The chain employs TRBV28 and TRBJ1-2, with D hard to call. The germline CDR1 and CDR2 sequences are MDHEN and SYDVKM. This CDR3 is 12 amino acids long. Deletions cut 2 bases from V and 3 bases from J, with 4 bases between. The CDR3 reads CASSLLYYGYTF. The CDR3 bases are TGTGCCAGCAGTTTACTGTACTATGGCTACACCTTC.

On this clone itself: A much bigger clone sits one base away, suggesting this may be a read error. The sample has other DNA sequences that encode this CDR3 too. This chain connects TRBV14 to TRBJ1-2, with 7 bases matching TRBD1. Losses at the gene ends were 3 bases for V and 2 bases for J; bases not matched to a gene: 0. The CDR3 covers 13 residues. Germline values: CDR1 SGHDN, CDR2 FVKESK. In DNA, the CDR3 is TGTGCCAGCAGCCAGGGACAGAACTATGGCTACACCTTC. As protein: CASSQGQNYGYTF.